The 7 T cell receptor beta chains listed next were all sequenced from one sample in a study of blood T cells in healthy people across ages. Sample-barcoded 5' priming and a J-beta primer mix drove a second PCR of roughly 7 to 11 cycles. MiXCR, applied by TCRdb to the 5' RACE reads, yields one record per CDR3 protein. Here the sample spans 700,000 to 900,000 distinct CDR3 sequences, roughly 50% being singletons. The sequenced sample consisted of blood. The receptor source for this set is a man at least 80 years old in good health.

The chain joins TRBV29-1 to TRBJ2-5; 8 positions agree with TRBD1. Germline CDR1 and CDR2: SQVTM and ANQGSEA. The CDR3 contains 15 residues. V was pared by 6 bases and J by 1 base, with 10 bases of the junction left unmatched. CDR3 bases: TGCAGCGTCACGCCAATGGGGACAGGCCAAGAGACCCAGTACTTC. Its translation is CSVTPMGTGQETQYF.

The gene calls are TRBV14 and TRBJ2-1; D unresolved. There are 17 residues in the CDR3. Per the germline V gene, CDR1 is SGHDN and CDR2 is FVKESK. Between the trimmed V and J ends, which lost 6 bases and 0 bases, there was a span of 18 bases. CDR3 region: CASSLRLGGRSYNEQFF. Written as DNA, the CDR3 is TGTGCCAGCAGTCTTCGCCTCGGCGGTCGCTCCTACAATGAGCAGTTCTTC.

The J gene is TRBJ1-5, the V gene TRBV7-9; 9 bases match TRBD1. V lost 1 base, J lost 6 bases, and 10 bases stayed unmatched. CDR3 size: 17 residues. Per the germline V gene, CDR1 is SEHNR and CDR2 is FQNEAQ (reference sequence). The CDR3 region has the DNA TGTGCCAGCAGCTTAGGGACAGGGGATCTAGGCAGTCAGCCCCAGCATTTT. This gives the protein CASSLGTGDLGSQPQHF.

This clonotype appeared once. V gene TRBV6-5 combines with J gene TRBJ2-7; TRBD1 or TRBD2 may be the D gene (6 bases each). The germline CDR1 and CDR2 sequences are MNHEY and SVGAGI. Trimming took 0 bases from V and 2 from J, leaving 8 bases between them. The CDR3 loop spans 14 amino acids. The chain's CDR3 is CASSYSGGTYEQYF. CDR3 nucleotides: TGTGCCAGCAGTTACTCGGGGGGCACCTACGAGCAGTACTTC.

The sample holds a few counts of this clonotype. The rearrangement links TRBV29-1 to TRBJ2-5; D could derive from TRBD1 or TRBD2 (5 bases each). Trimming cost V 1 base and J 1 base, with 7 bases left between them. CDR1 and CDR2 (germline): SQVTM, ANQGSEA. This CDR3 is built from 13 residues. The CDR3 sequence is CSVEGGTQETQYF. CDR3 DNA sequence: TGCAGCGTTGAAGGGGGGACCCAAGAGACCCAGTACTTC.

The CDR3 here is CSARYPQGAREKLFF. Written as DNA, the CDR3 is TGCAGTGCTCGTTATCCACAGGGGGCGCGAGAAAAACTGTTTTTT. J is TRBJ1-4 and V is TRBV20-1; 9 nucleotides line up with TRBD1. V trimming: 5 bases; J trimming: 8 bases; junction bases outside the gene matches: 12. Looked up from germline, CDR1 is DFQATT and CDR2 is SNEGSKA (reference sequence). The CDR3 is 15 amino acids.

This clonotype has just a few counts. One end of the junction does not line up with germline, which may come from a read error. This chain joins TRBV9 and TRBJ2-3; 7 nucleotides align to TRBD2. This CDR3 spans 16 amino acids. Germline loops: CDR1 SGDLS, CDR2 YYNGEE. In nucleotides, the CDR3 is TGTGCCAGCAGCTCTCGGCGGGAGTCCCGCACAGATATGCAGTATTTT. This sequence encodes CASSSRRESRTDMQYF.